This is a list of T cell receptor beta chains from one sample in a study of blood T cell repertoires in COVID-19. TCRdb's table, derived via immunoSEQ multiplex PCR, lists solely in-frame clones and lacks some. The sample contains under 300,000 clones, 82% of which appear only once. The sequenced sample was PBMCs or T cells enriched from blood (not recorded which). Receptor source: a man aged 40-49 years who had recovered from COVID-19. The CDR3 runs from the conserved cysteine through the conserved F or W. Each record gives: J gene, clone size, V gene, CDR3 protein. Clone size is stated in some rows and not others, as once, few, many or a class when expanded.

TRBJ1-1 NA TRBV19 CASSIQVNTEAFF
TRBJ1-2 once TRBV9 CASSVVDFRGYTF
TRBJ1-3 NA TRBV28 CAGRTGLTGNTIYF
TRBJ2-7 few TRBV6-5 CASSYTGSSYEQYF
TRBJ2-4 many TRBV5-4 CASSLAGRGLGDIQYF
TRBJ2-5 NA TRBV10-1 CASSDFRDRGLPETQYF
TRBJ1-1 NA TRBV5-4 CAIRGRGGKNTEAFF
TRBJ1-4 NA TRBV28 CASGGGEWEKLFF
TRBJ2-2 NA TRBV6-5 CASSYGRVANTGELFF
TRBJ1-1 NA TRBV11-2 CASSLLGFGTDAFF
TRBJ2-1 few TRBV7-9 CASSPPSFPSYNEQFF
TRBJ2-3 NA TRBV20-1 CSASKASGYTDTQYF
TRBJ1-2 once TRBV5-1 CASSYGQRSDGYTF
TRBJ1-6 NA TRBV11-1 CASTPDRGNSPLHF
TRBJ1-1 once TRBV30 CAWNQGGGNTEAFF
TRBJ1-2 NA TRBV3-1/TRBV3-2 CASSQEGGWGGGYTF
TRBJ1-5 NA TRBV3-1/TRBV3-2 CASSQGTGKTLPQHF
TRBJ1-4 NA TRBV5-5 CASSLEPGSANEKLFF
TRBJ2-1 NA TRBV6-2/TRBV6-3 CASSYSNRYNEQFF
TRBJ1-6 NA TRBV19 CASSGGQNSPLHF
TRBJ2-7 NA TRBV2 CASSLQGYEQYF
TRBJ2-3 NA TRBV18 CASSPLGAADTQYF
TRBJ2-3 NA TRBV7-3 CASGRGPSTDTQYF
TRBJ1-2 NA TRBV7-9 CASSFTATNYGYTF
TRBJ2-1 NA TRBV30 CACHSEKDNEQFF
TRBJ1-2 NA TRBV19 CASSIGQGNSGYTF
TRBJ1-6 NA TRBV27 CASSWGGSYNSPLHF
TRBJ2-4 once TRBV6-5 CASSYSLVGGQNIQYF
TRBJ1-2 once TRBV6-5 CASRQGVSGYTF
TRBJ1-5 NA TRBV7-2 CASSPNSNQPQHF
TRBJ2-1 few TRBV11-2 CASSQLAGGRYNEQFF
TRBJ2-1 NA TRBV27 CASSAWEGRSYNEQFF
TRBJ2-1 NA TRBV5-4 CASSLTQGTYNEQFF
TRBJ2-1 few TRBV28 CASRPRPAGNYPVSSYNEQFF
TRBJ1-1 NA TRBV28 CASSPPTPTGWGMNTEAFF
TRBJ2-7 NA TRBV12-3/TRBV12-4 CASRLAGGNEQYF
TRBJ2-1 NA TRBV5-5 CASSLVGAGNEQFF
TRBJ1-2 NA TRBV4-1 CASSPIGQGPYGYTF
TRBJ1-2 NA TRBV7-8 CASSTRQGRYGYTF
TRBJ2-1 NA TRBV9 CASSAGTIMTNEQFF
TRBJ2-2 few TRBV23-1 CAKRRPLPPGELFF
TRBJ2-3 NA TRBV7-6 CASSSPGGWSDTQYF
TRBJ1-2 NA TRBV27 CASSSQGWDGYTF
TRBJ2-1 once TRBV5-1 CASSLSRVSNEQFF
TRBJ1-6 few TRBV27 CASSLFPEGADSPLHF
TRBJ2-3 NA TRBV4-2 CASSQELSGGGTDTQYF
TRBJ2-7 NA TRBV30 CAWSDLAGVDEQYF
TRBJ1-5 NA TRBV18 CASSPGLSNQPQHF
TRBJ1-1 NA TRBV5-4 CASSTGTGARSEAFF
TRBJ2-1 NA TRBV24-1 CATSPLTSAGYNEQFF
TRBJ1-6 NA TRBV27 CASSFGTGGYNSPLHF
TRBJ2-7 NA TRBV24-1 CATSDETSGEQYF
TRBJ1-1 NA TRBV10-2 CASSEWRAGTEAFF